Below, 11 T cell receptor beta chains from the same sample are listed, as sequenced in a study of blood T cell repertoires in COVID-19. Here immunoSEQ multiplex PCR was the method, and the copy in TCRdb shows in-frame clones only, minus some. Of 150,000 to 200,000 clones in the sample, roughly 82% are singletons; the top ten hold roughly 5%. Sequencing was carried out using peripheral blood. The receptors originated from a woman in her twenties or thirties with acute or convalescent COVID-19.

This clone came up once. V usage is TRBV5-6 and J usage is TRBJ1-6, with D perhaps TRBD1 (5 bases). Trimming removed 0 bases at V and 10 bases at J, with 14 bases between. The CDR3 has 15 amino acids. The germline gives CDR1 SGHDT, CDR2 YYEEEE. CDR3 loop: CASSLEASRGSPLHF. As DNA, the CDR3 is TGTGCCAGCAGCTTGGAGGCCTCCCGGGGGTCACCCCTCCACTTT.

This chain links TRBV3-1 (or the pseudogene TRBV3-2) with TRBJ2-5; 13 nucleotides match TRBD2. Germline CDR1 and CDR2: LGHDT and YNNKEL (reference sequence). The ends lost 8 bases at V and 2 bases at J; junction bases unmatched: 14. The CDR3 loop spans 18 amino acids. For the CDR3, the DNA is TGTGCCAGCGCCCGAAGGACTAGCGGGAGTCTACCACAAGAGACCCAGTACTTC. This sequence encodes CASARRTSGSLPQETQYF.

V usage is TRBV21-1 and J usage is TRBJ2-5; no DNA check was done on the table's D call, TRBD1. TRBV21-1 is reported as a pseudogene. CDR3 size: 18 residues. CDR3: CASSKAQVPGQHQETQYF. The CDR3 DNA follows: TGTGCCAGCAGCAAAGCGCAGGTCCCAGGGCAACACCAAGAGACCCAGTACTTC.

J is TRBJ1-4 and V is TRBV28; TRBD1 might be the D (6 bases). Germline CDR1 is MDHEN and CDR2 is SYDVKM. With 5 bases removed from V and 8 bases from J, the gap between germline ends came to 21 bases. This CDR3 has 16 residues. CDR3 DNA: TGTGCCAGCAGTGCGATTACGAGGACAGTACGAGAAAAACTGTTTTTT. Translating it yields CASSAITRTVREKLFF.

The chain is built from TRBV27 and TRBJ1-6; 8 positions match TRBD1. Germline trimming cut 5 bases from V and 7 bases from J; bases unmatched to any gene: 10. Germline lookup yields CDR1 MNHEY and CDR2 SMNVEV (reference sequence). The CDR3 loop spans 16 amino acids. The CDR3 bases are TGTGCCAGCAGTAACCTACGACAGGGGAGGAATTCACCCCTCCACTTT. Translating gives CASSNLRQGRNSPLHF.

This clone was seen only a few times. This chain joins TRBV11-2 and TRBJ2-7, with 13 positions matching TRBD2. Germline CDR1 is SGHAT and CDR2 is FQNNGV. The CDR3 has 15 residues. Losses at the gene ends were 5 bases for V and 7 bases for J; bases not matched to a gene: 8. The CDR3 loop is CASSLLAGGPIEQYF. The CDR3 DNA is TGTGCCAGCAGCCTACTAGCGGGAGGGCCAATTGAGCAGTACTTC.

The V call is TRBV11-1, the J call TRBJ2-7; 7 bases agree with TRBD2. The CDR3 spans 14 residues. Germline CDR1 is SGHAT and CDR2 is FQDESV (reference sequence). J gave up 7 bases and V 4 bases, and 10 bases lay outside the gene matches. The CDR3 spells CASSSGTGGFEQYF. The CDR3 coding sequence is TGTGCCAGCAGCTCCGGGACGGGGGGTTTTGAGCAGTACTTC. The full variable domain, rest sourced from reference TRBV11-1 and TRBJ2-7, is EAEVAQSPRYKITEKSQAVAFWCDPISGHATLYWYRQILGQGPELLVQFQDESVVDDSQLPKDRFSAERLKGVDSTLKIQPAELGDSAMYLCASSSGTGGFEQYFGPGTRLTVT.

Of note for this clone: At one boundary the junction diverges from the germline segment, which might be a read error. The chain uses TRBV7-8 and TRBJ2-2; D is perhaps TRBD2 (6 bases). The length of the CDR3 is 15 residues. The V gene's germline CDR1 is SGHVS and CDR2 FQNEAQ. CDR3 bases: TGTGCCAGCAGAACCGGCGGGACCGACACCCGGGAGCTGTTTTTT. Translation gives CASRTGGTDTRELFF.

The rearrangement links TRBV9 to TRBJ1-3; TRBD1 matches 7 bases. Trimming took 5 bases from V and 4 from J; bases not matched to a gene: 9. CDR3 length equals 15 residues. Germline V CDR1 and CDR2: SGDLS, YYNGEE. The CDR3 DNA is TGTGCCAGCAGTCCAGGGGGACACAGAGGAAACACCATATATTTT. It yields the protein CASSPGGHRGNTIYF.

In this sample, this clone turned up once. This sequence joins TRBV15 and TRBJ1-1, with no clear D. Germline assignment: CDR1 LNHNV and CDR2 YYDKDF (reference sequence). Between the trimmed V and J ends, which lost 0 bases and 6 bases, there was a span of 5 bases. This CDR3 has 12 amino acids. The CDR3, as DNA: TGTGCCACCAGCAGAGAGGCGGCTGAAGCTTTCTTT. Protein product: CATSREAAEAFF.

The chain has TRBV5-8 and TRBJ1-6; D remains unclear. V lost 3 bases and J lost 3, with 4 bases in between. Germline-derived CDR1 and CDR2 are SGHTS and YDEGEE. The CDR3 runs 13 residues. The CDR3 spells CASSSNYNSPLHF. CDR3 DNA: TGTGCCAGCAGCTCAAACTATAATTCACCCCTCCACTTT.